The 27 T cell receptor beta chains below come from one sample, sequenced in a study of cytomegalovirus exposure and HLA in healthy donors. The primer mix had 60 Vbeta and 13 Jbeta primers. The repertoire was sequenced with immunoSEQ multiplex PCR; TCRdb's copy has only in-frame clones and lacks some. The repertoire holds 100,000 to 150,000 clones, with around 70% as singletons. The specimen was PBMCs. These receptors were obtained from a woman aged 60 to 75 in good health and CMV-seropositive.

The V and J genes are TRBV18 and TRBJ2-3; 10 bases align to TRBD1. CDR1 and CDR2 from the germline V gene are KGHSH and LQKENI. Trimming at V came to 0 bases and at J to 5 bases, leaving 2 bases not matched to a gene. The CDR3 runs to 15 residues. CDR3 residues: CASSPPGQGIDTQYF. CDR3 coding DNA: TGTGCCAGCTCACCACCGGGACAGGGGATAGATACGCAGTATTTT.

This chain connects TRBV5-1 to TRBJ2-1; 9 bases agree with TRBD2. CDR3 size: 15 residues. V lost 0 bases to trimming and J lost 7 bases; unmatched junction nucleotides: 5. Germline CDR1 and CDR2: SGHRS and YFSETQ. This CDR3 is CASSLEAGGRNEQFF. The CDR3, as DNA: TGCGCCAGCAGCTTGGAAGCGGGGGGTCGTAATGAGCAGTTCTTC. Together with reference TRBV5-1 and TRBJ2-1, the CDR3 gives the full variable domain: KAGVTQTPRYLIKTRGQQVTLSCSPISGHRSVSWYQQTPGQGLQFLFEYFSETQRNKGNFPGRFSGRQFSNSRSEMNVSTLELGDSALYLCASSLEAGGRNEQFFGPGTRLTVL.

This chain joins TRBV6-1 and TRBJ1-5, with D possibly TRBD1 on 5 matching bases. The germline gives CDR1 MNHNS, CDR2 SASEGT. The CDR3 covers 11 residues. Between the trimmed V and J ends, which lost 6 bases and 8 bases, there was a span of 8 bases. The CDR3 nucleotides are TGTGCCAGCAGGTGGGGGGAGCCCCAGCATTTT. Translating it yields CASRWGEPQHF.

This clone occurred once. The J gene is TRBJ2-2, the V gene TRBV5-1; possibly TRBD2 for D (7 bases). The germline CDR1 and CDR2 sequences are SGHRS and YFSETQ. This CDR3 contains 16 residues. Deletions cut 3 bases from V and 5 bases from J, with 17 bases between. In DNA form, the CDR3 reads TGCGCCAGCAGCTCGAACAGGGACGGGAGGACCGGGGAGCTGTTTTTT. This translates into CASSSNRDGRTGELFF.

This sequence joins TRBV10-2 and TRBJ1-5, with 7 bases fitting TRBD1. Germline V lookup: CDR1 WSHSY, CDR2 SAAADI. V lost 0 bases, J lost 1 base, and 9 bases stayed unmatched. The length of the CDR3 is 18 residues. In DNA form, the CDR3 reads TGCGCCAGCAGTGAGTCAGGGGGCGCAGGAGGGAGCAATCAGCCCCAGCATTTT. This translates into CASSESGGAGGSNQPQHF.

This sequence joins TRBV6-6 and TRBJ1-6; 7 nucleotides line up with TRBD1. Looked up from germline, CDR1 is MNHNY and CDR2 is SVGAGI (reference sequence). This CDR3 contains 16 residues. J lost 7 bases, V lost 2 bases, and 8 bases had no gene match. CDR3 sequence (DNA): TGTGCCAGCAGTTACCCCCCGGGACAGAGGAATTCACCCCTCCACTTT. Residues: CASSYPPGQRNSPLHF.

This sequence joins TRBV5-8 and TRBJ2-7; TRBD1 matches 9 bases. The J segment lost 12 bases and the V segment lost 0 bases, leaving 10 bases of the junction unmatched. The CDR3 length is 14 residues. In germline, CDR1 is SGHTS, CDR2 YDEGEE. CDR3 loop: CASSLEQGAEGLYF. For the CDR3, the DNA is TGTGCCAGCAGCTTGGAACAGGGGGCCGAAGGGTTGTACTTC.

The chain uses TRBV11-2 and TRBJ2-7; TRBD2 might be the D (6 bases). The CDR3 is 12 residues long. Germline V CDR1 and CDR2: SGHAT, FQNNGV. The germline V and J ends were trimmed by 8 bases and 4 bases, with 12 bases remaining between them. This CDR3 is CASEGGTYEQYF. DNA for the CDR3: TGTGCCAGCGAAGGCGGGACGTACGAGCAGTACTTC.

The CDR3 loop reads CASSQTLNTGELFF. The DNA of the CDR3 is TGTGCCAGCAGCCAGACATTGAACACCGGGGAGCTGTTTTTT. The chain has TRBV5-8 and TRBJ2-2; D is uncertain. CDR1 and CDR2 from the germline V gene are SGHTS and YDEGEE. Trimming shortened V by 4 bases and J by 1 base, and 8 bases separated the two germline ends. The length of the CDR3 is 14 residues.

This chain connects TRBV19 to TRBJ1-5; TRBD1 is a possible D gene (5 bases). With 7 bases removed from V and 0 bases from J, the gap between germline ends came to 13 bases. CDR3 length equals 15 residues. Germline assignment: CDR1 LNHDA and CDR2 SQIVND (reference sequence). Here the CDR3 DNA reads TGTGCCAGTATACCGGGGGGGAGTAGCAATCAGCCCCAGCATTTT. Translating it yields CASIPGGSSNQPQHF.

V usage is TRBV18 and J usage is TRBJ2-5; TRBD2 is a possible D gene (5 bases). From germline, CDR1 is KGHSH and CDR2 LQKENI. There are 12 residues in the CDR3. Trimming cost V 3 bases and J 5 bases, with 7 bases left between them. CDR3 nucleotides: TGTGCCAGCTCACCGAGAGGGGAGACCCAGTACTTC. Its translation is CASSPRGETQYF.

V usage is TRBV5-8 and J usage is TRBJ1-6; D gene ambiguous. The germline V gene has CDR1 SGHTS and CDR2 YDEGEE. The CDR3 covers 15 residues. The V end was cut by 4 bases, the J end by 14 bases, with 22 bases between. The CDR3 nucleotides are TGTGCCAGCAGCGGCCGTCCCCAGGCCCATCCCTCCCTCCACTTT. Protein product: CASSGRPQAHPSLHF.

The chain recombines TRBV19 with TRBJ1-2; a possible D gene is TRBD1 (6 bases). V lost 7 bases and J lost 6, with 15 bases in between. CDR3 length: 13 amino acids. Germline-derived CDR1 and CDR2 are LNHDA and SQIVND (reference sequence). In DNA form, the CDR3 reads TGTGCCAGTACCGGGTCTTACAGGGATGGCTACACCTTC. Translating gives CASTGSYRDGYTF.

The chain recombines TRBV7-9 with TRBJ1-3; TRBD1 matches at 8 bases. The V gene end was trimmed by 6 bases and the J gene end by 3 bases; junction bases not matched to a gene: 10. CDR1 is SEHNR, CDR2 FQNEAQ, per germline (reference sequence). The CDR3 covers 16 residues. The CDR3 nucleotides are TGTGCCAGCAGTTCCACGACAGGGGCGGATGGAAACACCATATATTTT. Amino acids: CASSSTTGADGNTIYF.

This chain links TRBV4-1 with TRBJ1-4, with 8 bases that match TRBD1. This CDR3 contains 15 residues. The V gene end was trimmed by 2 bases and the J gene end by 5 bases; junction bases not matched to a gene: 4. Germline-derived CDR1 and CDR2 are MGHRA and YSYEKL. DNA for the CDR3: TGCGCCAGCAGCCAAAGACAGGGGAGAAATGAAAAACTGTTTTTT. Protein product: CASSQRQGRNEKLFF.

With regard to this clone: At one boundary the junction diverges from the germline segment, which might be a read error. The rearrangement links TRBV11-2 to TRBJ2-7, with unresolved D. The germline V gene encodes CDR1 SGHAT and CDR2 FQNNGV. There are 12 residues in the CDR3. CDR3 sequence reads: CASSLARPKLHF. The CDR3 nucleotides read TGTGCCAGCAGCTTAGCTCGTCCTAAACTTCACTTC. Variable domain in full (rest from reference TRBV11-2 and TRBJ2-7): EAGVAQSPRYKIIEKRQSVAFWCNPISGHATLYWYQQILGQGPKLLIQFQNNGVVDDSQLPKDRFSAERLKGVDSTLKIQPAKLEDSAVYLCASSLARPKLHFGPGTRLTVT.

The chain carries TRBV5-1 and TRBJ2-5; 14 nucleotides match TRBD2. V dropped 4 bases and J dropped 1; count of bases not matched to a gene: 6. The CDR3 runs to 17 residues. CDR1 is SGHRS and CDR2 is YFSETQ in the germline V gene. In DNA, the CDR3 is TGCGCCAGCAGCCTCGGACTAGCGGGGGGCCCCCAAGAGACCCAGTACTTC. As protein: CASSLGLAGGPQETQYF.

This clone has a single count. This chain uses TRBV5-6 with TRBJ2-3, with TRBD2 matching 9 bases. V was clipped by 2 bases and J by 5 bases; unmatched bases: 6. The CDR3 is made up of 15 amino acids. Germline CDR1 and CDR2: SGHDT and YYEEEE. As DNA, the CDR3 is TGTGCCAGCAGCTTCAAGGGACTAGCTGTAGATACGCAGTATTTT. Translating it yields CASSFKGLAVDTQYF.

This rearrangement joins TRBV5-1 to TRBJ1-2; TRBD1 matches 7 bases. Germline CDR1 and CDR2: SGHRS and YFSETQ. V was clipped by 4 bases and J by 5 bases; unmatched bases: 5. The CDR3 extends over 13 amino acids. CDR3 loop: CASSPGQDYGYTF. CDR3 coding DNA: TGCGCCAGCAGCCCCGGACAGGATTATGGCTACACCTTC.

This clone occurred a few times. The CDR3 is CASSPRVYTF. CDR3 coding DNA: TGTGCCAGCAGTCCCCGGGTGTACACCTTC. This sequence joins TRBV28 and TRBJ1-2, with no clear D. Germline-derived CDR1 and CDR2 are MDHEN and SYDVKM. V lost 5 bases, J lost 11 bases, and 9 bases lay in between. The CDR3 has 10 amino acids.

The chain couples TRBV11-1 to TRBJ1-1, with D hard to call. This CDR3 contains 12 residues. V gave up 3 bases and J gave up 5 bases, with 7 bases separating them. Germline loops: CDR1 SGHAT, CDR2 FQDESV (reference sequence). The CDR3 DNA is TGTGCCAGCAGCTTCGGCGGGACTGAAGCTTTCTTT. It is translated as CASSFGGTEAFF.

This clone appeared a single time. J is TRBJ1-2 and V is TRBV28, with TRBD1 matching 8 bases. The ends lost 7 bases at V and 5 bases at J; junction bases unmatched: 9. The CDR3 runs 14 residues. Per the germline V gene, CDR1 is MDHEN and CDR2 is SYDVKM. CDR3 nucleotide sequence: TGTGCCAGCAACCGAGGACAGGGTTTTTATGGCTACACCTTC. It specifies CASNRGQGFYGYTF.

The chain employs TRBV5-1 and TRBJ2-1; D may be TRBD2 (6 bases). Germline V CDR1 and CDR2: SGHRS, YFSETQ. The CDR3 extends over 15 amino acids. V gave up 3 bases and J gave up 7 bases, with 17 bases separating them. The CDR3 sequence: CASSYWGDRRNEQFF. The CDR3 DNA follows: TGCGCCAGCAGCTACTGGGGGGATCGACGGAATGAGCAGTTCTTC.

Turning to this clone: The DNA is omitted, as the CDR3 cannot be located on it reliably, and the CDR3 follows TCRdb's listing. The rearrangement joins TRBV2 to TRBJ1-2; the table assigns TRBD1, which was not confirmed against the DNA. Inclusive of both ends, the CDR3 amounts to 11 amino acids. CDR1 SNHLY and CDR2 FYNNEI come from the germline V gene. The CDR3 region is CASSVGQGSPF.

The DNA for the CDR3 is TGTGCCAGCAGCTTAAGTAGGGGCGGGGTCAGGGGGCGGGAGACCCAGTACTTC. Encoded protein: CASSLSRGGVRGRETQYF. V and J are TRBV7-2 and TRBJ2-5; 8 nucleotides line up with TRBD1. This CDR3 contains 18 residues. V gave up 2 bases and J gave up 5 bases; unmatched junction bases: 16. CDR1 is SGHTA and CDR2 is FQGNSA in the germline V gene.

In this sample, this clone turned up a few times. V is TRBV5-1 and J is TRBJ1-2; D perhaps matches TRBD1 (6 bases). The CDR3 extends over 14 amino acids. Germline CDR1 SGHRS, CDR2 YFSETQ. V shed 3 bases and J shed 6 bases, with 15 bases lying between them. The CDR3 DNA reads TGCGCCAGCAGCTCGGTTCAGGGGTCCGATGGCTACACCTTC. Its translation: CASSSVQGSDGYTF.

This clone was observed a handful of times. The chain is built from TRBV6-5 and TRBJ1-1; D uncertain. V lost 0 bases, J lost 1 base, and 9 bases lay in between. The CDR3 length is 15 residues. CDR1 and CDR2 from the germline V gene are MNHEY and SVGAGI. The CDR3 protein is CASSYSNTGNTEAFF. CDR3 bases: TGTGCCAGCAGTTACTCGAATACGGGGAACACTGAAGCTTTCTTT.